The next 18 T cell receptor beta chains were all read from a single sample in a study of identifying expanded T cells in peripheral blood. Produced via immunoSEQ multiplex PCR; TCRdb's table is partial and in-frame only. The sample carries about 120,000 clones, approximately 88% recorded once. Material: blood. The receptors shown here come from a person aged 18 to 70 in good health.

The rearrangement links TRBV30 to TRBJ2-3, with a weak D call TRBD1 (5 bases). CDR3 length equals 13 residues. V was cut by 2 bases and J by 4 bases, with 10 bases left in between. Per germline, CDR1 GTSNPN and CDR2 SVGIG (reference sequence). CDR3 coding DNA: TGTGCCTGGAGTAATCTAGGGGCAGATACGCAGTATTTT. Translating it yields CAWSNLGADTQYF.

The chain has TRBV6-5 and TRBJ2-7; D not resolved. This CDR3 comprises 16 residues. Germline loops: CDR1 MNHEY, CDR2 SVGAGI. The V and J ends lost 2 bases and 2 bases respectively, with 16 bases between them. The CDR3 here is CASSYRAPRQAYEQYF. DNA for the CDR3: TGTGCCAGCAGTTACCGCGCCCCCCGGCAGGCCTACGAGCAGTACTTC.

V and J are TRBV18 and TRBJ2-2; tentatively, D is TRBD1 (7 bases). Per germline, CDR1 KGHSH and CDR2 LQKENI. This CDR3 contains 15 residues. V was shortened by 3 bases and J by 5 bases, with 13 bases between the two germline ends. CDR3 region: CASSPQGGRTGELFF. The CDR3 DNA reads TGTGCCAGCTCACCCCAGGGGGGTCGAACCGGGGAGCTGTTTTTT. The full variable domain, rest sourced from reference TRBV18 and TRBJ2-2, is NAGVMQNPRHLVRRRGQEARLRCSPMKGHSHVYWYRQLPEEGLKFMVYLQKENIIDESGMPKERFSAEFPKEGPSILRIQQVVRGDSAAYFCASSPQGGRTGELFFGEGSRLTVL.

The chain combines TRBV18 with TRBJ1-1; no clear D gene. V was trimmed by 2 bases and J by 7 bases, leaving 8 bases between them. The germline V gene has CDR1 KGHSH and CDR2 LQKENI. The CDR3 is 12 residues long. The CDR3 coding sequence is TGTGCCAGCTCACCAGCCAGCAGTGAAGCTTTCTTT. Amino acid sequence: CASSPASSEAFF.

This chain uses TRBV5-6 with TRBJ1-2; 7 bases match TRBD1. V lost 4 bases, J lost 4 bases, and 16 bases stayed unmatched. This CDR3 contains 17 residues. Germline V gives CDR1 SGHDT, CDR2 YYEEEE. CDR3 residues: CASSNRIGTDVVYGYTF. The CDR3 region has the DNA TGTGCCAGCAGCAACAGAATCGGGACAGATGTTGTCTATGGCTACACCTTC.

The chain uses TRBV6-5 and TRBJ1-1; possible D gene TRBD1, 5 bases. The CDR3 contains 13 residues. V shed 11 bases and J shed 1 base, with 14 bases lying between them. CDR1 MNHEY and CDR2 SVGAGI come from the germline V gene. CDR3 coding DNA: TGTGCCGCGAAGAGGGGCGGGAACACTGAAGCTTTCTTT. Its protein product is CAAKRGGNTEAFF.

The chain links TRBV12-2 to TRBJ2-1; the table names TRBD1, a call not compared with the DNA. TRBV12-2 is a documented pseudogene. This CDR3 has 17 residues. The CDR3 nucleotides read TGTGCAAGTCGCTTAGCCCCTCTTCCGGACAAGTACAATGAGCAGTTCTTC. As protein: CASRLAPLPDKYNEQFF.

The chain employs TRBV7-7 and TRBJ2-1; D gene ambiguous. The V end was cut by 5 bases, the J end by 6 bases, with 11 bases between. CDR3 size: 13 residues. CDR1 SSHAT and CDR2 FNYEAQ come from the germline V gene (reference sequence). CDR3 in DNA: TGTGCCAGCAGCCCGGACGGAAGCAATGAGCAGTTCTTC. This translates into CASSPDGSNEQFF.

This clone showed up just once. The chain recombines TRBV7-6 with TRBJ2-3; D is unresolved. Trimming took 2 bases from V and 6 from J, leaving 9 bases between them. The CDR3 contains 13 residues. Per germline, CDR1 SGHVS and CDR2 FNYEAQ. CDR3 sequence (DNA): TGTGCCAGCAGCTTACGAGTTCGGGATACGCAGTATTTT. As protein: CASSLRVRDTQYF.

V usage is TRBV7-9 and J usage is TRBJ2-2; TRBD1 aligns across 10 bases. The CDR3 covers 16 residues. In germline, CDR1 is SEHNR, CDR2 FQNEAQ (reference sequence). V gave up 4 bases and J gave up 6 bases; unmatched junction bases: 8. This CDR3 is CASSSTGTGDSGELFF. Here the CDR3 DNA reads TGTGCCAGCAGCTCCACCGGGACAGGGGACTCCGGGGAGCTGTTTTTT.

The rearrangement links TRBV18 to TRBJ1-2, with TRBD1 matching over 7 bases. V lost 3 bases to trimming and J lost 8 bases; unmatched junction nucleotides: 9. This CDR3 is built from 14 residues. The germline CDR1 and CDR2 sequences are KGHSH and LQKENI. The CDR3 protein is CASSPPTGRLGYTF. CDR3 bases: TGTGCCAGCTCACCCCCGACAGGGCGCCTAGGCTACACCTTC.

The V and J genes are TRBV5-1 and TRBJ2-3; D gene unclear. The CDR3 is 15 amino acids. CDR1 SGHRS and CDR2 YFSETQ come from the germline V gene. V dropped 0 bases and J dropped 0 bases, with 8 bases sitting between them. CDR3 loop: CASSLVPLSTDTQYF. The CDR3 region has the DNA TGCGCCAGCAGCTTGGTTCCATTAAGCACAGATACGCAGTATTTT.

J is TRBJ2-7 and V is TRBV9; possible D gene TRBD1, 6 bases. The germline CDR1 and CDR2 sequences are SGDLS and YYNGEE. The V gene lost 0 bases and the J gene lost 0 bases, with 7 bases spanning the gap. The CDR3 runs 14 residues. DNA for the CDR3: TGTGCCAGCAGCGTAGGACAGGCCTCCTACGAGCAGTACTTC. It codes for CASSVGQASYEQYF.

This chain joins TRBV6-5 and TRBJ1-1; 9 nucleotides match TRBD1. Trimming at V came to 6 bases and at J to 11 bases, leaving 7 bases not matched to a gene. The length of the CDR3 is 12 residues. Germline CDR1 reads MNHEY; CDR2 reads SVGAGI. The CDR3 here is CASSSQGAMAFF. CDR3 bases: TGTGCCAGCAGCTCACAGGGGGCGATGGCTTTCTTT.

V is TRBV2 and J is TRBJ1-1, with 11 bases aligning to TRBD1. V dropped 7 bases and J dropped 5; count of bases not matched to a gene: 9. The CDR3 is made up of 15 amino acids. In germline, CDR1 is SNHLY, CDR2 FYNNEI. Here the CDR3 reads CASTRTGGDRTEAFF. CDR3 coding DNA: TGTGCCAGCACCCGGACAGGGGGCGATAGGACTGAAGCTTTCTTT.

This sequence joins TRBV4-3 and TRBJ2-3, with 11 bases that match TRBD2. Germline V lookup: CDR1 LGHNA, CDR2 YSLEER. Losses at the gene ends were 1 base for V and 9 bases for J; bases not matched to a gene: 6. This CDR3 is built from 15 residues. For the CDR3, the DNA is TGCGCCAGCAGCCAAGGTAGCGGGGGGGCAGGGACGCAGTATTTT. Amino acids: CASSQGSGGAGTQYF.

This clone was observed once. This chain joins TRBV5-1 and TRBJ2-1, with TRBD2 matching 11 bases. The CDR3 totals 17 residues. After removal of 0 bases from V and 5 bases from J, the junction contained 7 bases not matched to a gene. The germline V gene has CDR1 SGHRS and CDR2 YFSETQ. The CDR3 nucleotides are TGCGCCAGCAGCTTGGTAGCGGGGGGGCGATATGACAATGAGCAGTTCTTC. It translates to CASSLVAGGRYDNEQFF.

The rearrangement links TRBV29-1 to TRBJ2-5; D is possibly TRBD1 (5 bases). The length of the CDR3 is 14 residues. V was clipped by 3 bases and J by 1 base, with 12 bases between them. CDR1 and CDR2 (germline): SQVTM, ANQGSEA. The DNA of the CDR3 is TGCAGCGTTGACGGTTTGGACACCCAAGAGACCCAGTACTTC. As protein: CSVDGLDTQETQYF.